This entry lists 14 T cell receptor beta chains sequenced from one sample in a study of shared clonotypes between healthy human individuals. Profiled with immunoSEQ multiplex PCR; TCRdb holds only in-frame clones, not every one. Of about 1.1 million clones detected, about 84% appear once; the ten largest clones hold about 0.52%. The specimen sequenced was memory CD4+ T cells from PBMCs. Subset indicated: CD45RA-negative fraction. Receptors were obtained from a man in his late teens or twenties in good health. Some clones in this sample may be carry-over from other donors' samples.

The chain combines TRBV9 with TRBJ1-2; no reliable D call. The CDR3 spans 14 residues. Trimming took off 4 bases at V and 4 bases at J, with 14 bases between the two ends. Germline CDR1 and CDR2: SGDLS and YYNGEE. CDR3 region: CASSSPRGPYGYTF. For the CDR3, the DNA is TGTGCCAGCAGCTCCCCCCGTGGCCCCTATGGCTACACCTTC.

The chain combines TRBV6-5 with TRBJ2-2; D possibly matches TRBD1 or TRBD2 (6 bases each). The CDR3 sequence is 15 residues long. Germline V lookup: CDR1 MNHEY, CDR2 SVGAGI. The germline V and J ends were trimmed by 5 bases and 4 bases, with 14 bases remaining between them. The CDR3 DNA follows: TGTGCCAGCAGTAGGGGGGACGGTCCCACCGGGGAGCTGTTTTTT. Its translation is CASSRGDGPTGELFF.

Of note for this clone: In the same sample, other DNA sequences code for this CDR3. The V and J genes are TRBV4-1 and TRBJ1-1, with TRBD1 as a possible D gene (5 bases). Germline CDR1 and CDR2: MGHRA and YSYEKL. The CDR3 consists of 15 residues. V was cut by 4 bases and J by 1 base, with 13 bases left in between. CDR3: CASSRSGTGNTEAFF. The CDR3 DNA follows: TGCGCCAGCAGCCGGTCCGGGACGGGGAACACTGAAGCTTTCTTT.

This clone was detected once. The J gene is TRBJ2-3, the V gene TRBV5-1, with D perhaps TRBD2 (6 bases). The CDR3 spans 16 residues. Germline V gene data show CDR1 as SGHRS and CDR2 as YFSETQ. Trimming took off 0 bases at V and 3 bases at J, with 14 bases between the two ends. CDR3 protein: CASSLVSGSATDTQYF. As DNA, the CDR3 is TGCGCCAGCAGCTTGGTATCCGGGAGTGCTACAGATACGCAGTATTTT.

The CDR3 DNA reads TGCGCCAGCAGCACAGGAGACTCTGGAAACACCATATATTTT. This encodes CASSTGDSGNTIYF. The chain couples TRBV5-1 to TRBJ1-3; TRBD1 is a possible D gene (5 bases). CDR3 size: 14 residues. V lost 4 bases, J lost 0 bases, and 8 bases lay in between. CDR1 is SGHRS, CDR2 YFSETQ, per germline.

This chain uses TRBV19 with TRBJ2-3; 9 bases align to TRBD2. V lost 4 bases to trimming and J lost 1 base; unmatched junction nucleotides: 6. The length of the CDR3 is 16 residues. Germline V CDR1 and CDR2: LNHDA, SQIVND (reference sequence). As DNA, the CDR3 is TGTGCCAGTAGTACCAGACTAGCGGCCCGCACAGATACGCAGTATTTT. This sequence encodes CASSTRLAARTDTQYF.

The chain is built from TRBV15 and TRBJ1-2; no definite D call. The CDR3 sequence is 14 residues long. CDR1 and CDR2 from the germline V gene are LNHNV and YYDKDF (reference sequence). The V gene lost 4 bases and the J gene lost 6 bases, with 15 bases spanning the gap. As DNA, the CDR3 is TGTGCCACCAGCATAGGAATGGGCTACAATGGCTACACCTTC. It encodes CATSIGMGYNGYTF.

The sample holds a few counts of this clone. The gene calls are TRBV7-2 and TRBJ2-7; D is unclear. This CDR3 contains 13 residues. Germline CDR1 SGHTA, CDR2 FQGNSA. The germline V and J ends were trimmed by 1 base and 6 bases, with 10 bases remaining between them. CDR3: CASSLEIGAEQYF. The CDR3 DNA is TGTGCCAGCAGCTTAGAAATAGGCGCCGAGCAGTACTTC.

The CDR3 DNA follows: TGTGCCAGCAGTGAATGGGGTAGCGGGAGGAACGAGCAGTACTTC. Translating gives CASSEWGSGRNEQYF. The chain couples TRBV6-1 to TRBJ2-7, with 10 nucleotides matching TRBD2. This CDR3 contains 15 residues. V lost 2 bases and J lost 5; bases outside the gene matches: 6. Germline CDR1 reads MNHNS; CDR2 reads SASEGT.

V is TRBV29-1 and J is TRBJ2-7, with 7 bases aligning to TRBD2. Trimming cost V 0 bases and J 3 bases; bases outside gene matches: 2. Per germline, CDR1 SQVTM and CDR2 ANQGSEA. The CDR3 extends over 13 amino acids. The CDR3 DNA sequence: TGCAGCGTTGAAGATTCGGGGGGCTACGAGCAGTACTTC. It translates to CSVEDSGGYEQYF.

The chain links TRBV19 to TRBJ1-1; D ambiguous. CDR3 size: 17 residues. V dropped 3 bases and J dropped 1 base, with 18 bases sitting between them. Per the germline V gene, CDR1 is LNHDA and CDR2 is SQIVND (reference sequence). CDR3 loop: CASSMGGIGSKNTEAFF. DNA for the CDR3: TGTGCCAGTAGTATGGGTGGTATTGGCAGCAAGAACACTGAAGCTTTCTTT.

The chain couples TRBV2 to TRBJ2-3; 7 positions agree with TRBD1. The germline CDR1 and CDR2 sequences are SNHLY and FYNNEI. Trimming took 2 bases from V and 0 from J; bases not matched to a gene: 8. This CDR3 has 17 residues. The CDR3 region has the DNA TGTGCCAGCAGTGAACCCCCAGGGGGTATAAGCACAGATACGCAGTATTTT. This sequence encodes CASSEPPGGISTDTQYF.

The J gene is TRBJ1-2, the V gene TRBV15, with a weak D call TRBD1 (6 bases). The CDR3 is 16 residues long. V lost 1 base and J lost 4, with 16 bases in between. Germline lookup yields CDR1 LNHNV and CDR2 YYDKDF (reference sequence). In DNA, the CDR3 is TGTGCCACCAGCAGAGGCGGTACGGGGGCCCTCTATGGCTACACCTTC. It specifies CATSRGGTGALYGYTF.

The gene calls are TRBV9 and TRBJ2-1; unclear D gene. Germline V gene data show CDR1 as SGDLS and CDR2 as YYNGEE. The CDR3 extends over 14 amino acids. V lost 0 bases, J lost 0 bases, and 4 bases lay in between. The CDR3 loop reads CASSVGDSYNEQFF. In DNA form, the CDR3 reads TGTGCCAGCAGCGTAGGTGACTCCTACAATGAGCAGTTCTTC.